This TCR beta chain was captured by sequencing in a study of cytomegalovirus exposure and HLA in healthy donors. Overall study context: Prior work identified 95 million to 120 million unique TCR beta sequences in 150 million to 200 million T cells. In terms of ancestry, the Caucasian-associated cluster contained 81% of the approximately 400 genotyped donors.

The PCR made use of 60 Vbeta and 13 Jbeta primers. Measured with immunoSEQ multiplex PCR; TCRdb has only the in-frame clones, and not every one. The data contain 100,000 to 150,000 clones, roughly three quarters of them singletons. The CDR3 totals 16 residues. Deletions cut 8 bases from V and 4 bases from J, with 18 bases between. Germline V lookup: CDR1 ENHRY, CDR2 SYGVKD. Concerning this clone itself: As yet, its antigen is unknown.

Healthy donors of bone marrow made up the group. Study conclusions and caveats: Highest at DRB1 and lowest at HLA-C, TCR association rates differed among HLA loci in a later analysis.

The chain uses TRBV10-3 and TRBJ2-6; possible D gene TRBD1, 6 bases. The sample comprised PBMCs. The source is a woman aged 25 to 39 in good health and CMV-seronegative. CDR3 loop: CAIGQGIDRGANVLTF. The CDR3 coding sequence is TGTGCCATCGGGCAGGGCATAGACAGGGGGGCCAACGTCCTGACTTTC.